The present T cell receptor beta chain was sequenced within a study of blood T cell repertoires in COVID-19. All enrollees were roughly 18 to 90 years old and from roughly 22 US areas. The CDR3 spans 19 residues. Some clones are missing from TCRdb's copy, which holds only in-frame ones; the method was immunoSEQ multiplex PCR. The sample has about 230,000 clones; roughly 85% are singletons. The J gene is TRBJ2-3, the V gene TRBV12-1; the D segment call TRBD2 is taken from the table without a DNA check. TRBV12-1 constitutes a pseudogene. This sequence was found in a man aged 30-40 years who had recovered from COVID-19. Sequenced material: PBMCs or T cells enriched from blood (not recorded which). CDR3 region: CASSLIPGLAGGGTDTQYF. The CDR3 coding sequence is TGTGCCAGCAGCTTGATTCCGGGACTAGCGGGGGGGGGCACAGATACGCAGTATTTT.